This T cell receptor beta chain was obtained from a study of blood T cell repertoires in COVID-19. Turning to the study itself: From the United States, Italy and Spain came samples of acute and convalescent COVID-19.

In the original analysis: By means of reference gene primer amplification, nucleated cell counts were estimated. Generated by immunoSEQ multiplex PCR, the TCRdb table keeps only in-frame clones and is missing some. Clonal size and the V and J genes are those of that table, whereas D and trimming came from the DNA. This table has about 390,000 clones, about 90% appearing once. CDR3 length: 16 amino acids. Per the germline V gene, CDR1 is KGHSH and CDR2 is LQKENI. V was pared by 3 bases and J by 9 bases, with 8 bases of the junction left unmatched. A Seattle source enrolled patients during active infection and followed them longitudinally.

V and J are TRBV18 and TRBJ1-6, with 10 bases matching TRBD1. This TCR was recovered from a woman aged 55 to 70 with COVID-19, enrolled during active disease. The specimen was peripheral blood. The DNA of the CDR3 is TGTGCCAGCTCACCTGGATTGACAGGGGGCGGTTCACCCCTCCACTTT. This codes for CASSPGLTGGGSPLHF. The full variable domain, completed using reference TRBV18 and TRBJ1-6, is NAGVMQNPRHLVRRRGQEARLRCSPMKGHSHVYWYRQLPEEGLKFMVYLQKENIIDESGMPKERFSAEFPKEGPSILRIQQVVRGDSAAYFCASSPGLTGGGSPLHFGNGTRLTVT.